A selection of T cell receptor beta chains follows, all from one sample in a study of T-cell reconstitution after alpha-beta-depleted transplantation in children. TCRdb ran MiXCR on the PCR reads and lists one entry per CDR3 protein. Of approximately 500,000 distinct CDR3 sequences in the sample, roughly 27% are singletons; the top ten hold about 35%. The source was PBMCs, collected before TCRalphabeta/CD19-depleted stem cell transplant. The receptors come from a boy younger than two with Wiskott-Aldrich syndrome, due to receive a stem cell transplant. Each CDR3 is given with its conserved first and last residue. The D gene is left open where the match is weak. Not all rows give a size; the values are once, few, many and, for expanded clones, a class.

J,size,V,D,DNA,CDR3
TRBJ1-1,-,TRBV18,TRBD1,TGTGCCAGCTCACCGTGGACAGGGCCGGACACTGAAGCTTTCTTT,CASSPWTGPDTEAFF
TRBJ1-6,-,TRBV29-1,-,TGCAGCGTTGCGGGTCCACCCCTCCACTTT,CSVAGPPLHF
TRBJ2-1,-,TRBV12-3/TRBV12-4,TRBD2,TGTGCCAGCAGGGGACCAGCGGGAAGCTCCTACAATGAGCAGTTCTTC,CASRGPAGSSYNEQFF
TRBJ2-2,few,TRBV3-1,-,TGTGCCAGCATGTCCAGGGCCGCCACCGGGGAGCTGTTTTTT,CASMSRAATGELFF
TRBJ2-5,few,TRBV18,-,TGTGCCAGCTCACCACAGGTCAGAGAGACCCAGTACTTC,CASSPQVRETQYF
TRBJ2-6,few,TRBV12-3/TRBV12-4,-,TGTGCCAGCAGTCCCAGGGAGGCTGGGGCCAACGTCCTGACTTTC,CASSPREAGANVLTF
TRBJ1-2,few,TRBV6-5,TRBD1,TGTGCCAGCAGTTACTCCTACAGGGGATCCAACTATGGCTACACCTTC,CASSYSYRGSNYGYTF
TRBJ2-7,few,TRBV30,-,TGTGCCTGGAGTGTACAGGAGGGGCCCTTGGTCGAGCAGTACTTC,CAWSVQEGPLVEQYF
TRBJ1-3,once,TRBV27,-,TGTGCCAGCAGTTTAACCGGACAGGGAAACACCATATATTTT,CASSLTGQGNTIYF
TRBJ2-1,-,TRBV7-9,TRBD2,TGTGCCAGCAGCTTACCTAGCGGGAGGGCCCACAATGAGCAGTTCTTC,CASSLPSGRAHNEQFF
TRBJ1-4,-,TRBV5-1,-,TGCGCCAGCAGCGCTCAAGGTGGAACTAATGAAAAACTGTTTTTT,CASSAQGGTNEKLFF
TRBJ2-7,-,TRBV5-1,-,TGCGCCAGCAGCTTGGGTTTAGGTACGGGGAGACCTAGCTCCTACGAGCAGTACTTC,CASSLGLGTGRPSSYEQYF
TRBJ2-7,few,TRBV29-1,TRBD2,TGCAGCGTTGGGGGGCTTGGGACTAGTATCTTCTTC,CSVGGLGTSIFF
TRBJ2-1,-,TRBV6-1,TRBD1,TGTGCCAGCAGGCAGGGGGTGGGGGATGAGCAGTTCTTC,CASRQGVGDEQFF
TRBJ2-7,few,TRBV5-1,-,TGCGCCAGCAGCCGGCCCGGGGGCAGTAAGGACGAGCAGTACTTC,CASSRPGGSKDEQYF